One and the same sample provided the 24 T cell receptor beta chains below, sequenced in a study of control samples from healthy donors and cancer patients. TCRdb keeps only in-frame clones here, not all; method: immunoSEQ multiplex PCR. Of about 130,000 clones in the sample, roughly 92% were seen once. The sequencing sample was made of blood. The receptor set was obtained from a man aged 18 to 29 in good health.

This chain joins TRBV3-1 (or the pseudogene TRBV3-2) and TRBJ2-2; 7 bases map to TRBD1. With V trimmed by 4 bases and J by 7 bases, 12 bases remained unmatched. Per germline, CDR1 LGHDT and CDR2 YNNKEL (reference sequence). The CDR3 runs 16 residues. This chain's CDR3 is CASSRRQGRVIGELFF. In DNA form, the CDR3 reads TGTGCCAGCAGCCGGCGACAGGGAAGAGTAATCGGGGAGCTGTTTTTT.

The chain combines TRBV9 with TRBJ2-3, with 11 positions matching TRBD2. CDR3 length: 16 amino acids. Unmatched junction bases numbered 9, after V lost 4 bases and J lost 5 bases. Germline values: CDR1 SGDLS, CDR2 YYNGEE. Written as DNA, the CDR3 is TGTGCCAGCAGCTCCAACCTAGCGGGGGGAGTAGATACGCAGTATTTT. Amino acids: CASSSNLAGGVDTQYF.

V and J are TRBV6-6 and TRBJ2-1; tentative D call: TRBD1 (7 bases). In germline, CDR1 is MNHNY, CDR2 SVGAGI (reference sequence). CDR3 length: 15 residues. V was shortened by 0 bases and J by 6 bases, with 12 bases between the two germline ends. This CDR3 reads CASSYSAGGRNEQFF. CDR3 bases: TGTGCCAGCAGTTACTCGGCAGGGGGGCGCAATGAGCAGTTCTTC.

About this clone: An end of the junction does not agree with germline; a read error may underlie this. V usage is TRBV29-1 and J usage is TRBJ1-2, with D maybe TRBD1 (5 bases). The CDR3 extends over 13 amino acids. Germline values: CDR1 SQVTM, CDR2 ANQGSEA. The CDR3, as DNA: TGCAGCGTCCGGGACTCCCAAGACTACGGCTACACCTTC. It translates to CSVRDSQDYGYTF.

The chain combines TRBV9 with TRBJ2-5; D may correspond to TRBD1 or TRBD2 (5 bases each). Per germline, CDR1 SGDLS and CDR2 YYNGEE. Trimming removed 0 bases at V and 5 bases at J, with 11 bases between. The CDR3 covers 14 residues. The CDR3 sequence: CASSVAGATETQYF. The DNA for the CDR3 is TGTGCCAGCAGCGTAGCCGGGGCGACGGAGACCCAGTACTTC.

The chain combines TRBV9 with TRBJ2-1; 7 bases align to TRBD2. Germline-derived CDR1 and CDR2 are SGDLS and YYNGEE. V shed 2 bases and J 0 bases; nucleotides not matched to a gene: 5. CDR3 length: 16 residues. Written as DNA, the CDR3 is TGTGCCAGCAGCGTGGGACTACTAAGCTCCTACAATGAGCAGTTCTTC. Its protein product is CASSVGLLSSYNEQFF.

In DNA, the CDR3 is TGTGCCAGCAGCTTAGTTCGACACAATGAGCAGTTCTTC. This encodes CASSLVRHNEQFF. The chain has TRBV11-2 and TRBJ2-1; no clear D gene. V dropped 1 base and J dropped 5 bases, with 6 bases sitting between them. The length of the CDR3 is 13 residues. Looked up from germline, CDR1 is SGHAT and CDR2 is FQNNGV.

This rearrangement joins TRBV5-4 to TRBJ2-7; 7 positions match TRBD2. Germline lookup yields CDR1 SGHNT and CDR2 YYREEE (reference sequence). The CDR3 runs 16 residues. V was clipped by 4 bases and J by 1 base; unmatched bases: 11. The CDR3 loop is CASSPSLADQSYEQYF. In nucleotides, the CDR3 is TGTGCCAGCAGCCCGAGCCTAGCGGACCAGTCCTACGAGCAGTACTTC.

The rearrangement uses TRBV9 and TRBJ2-1, with D possibly being TRBD2 (6 bases). Germline CDR1 reads SGDLS; CDR2 reads YYNGEE. CDR3 length equals 20 residues. V dropped 4 bases and J dropped 0 bases, with 26 bases sitting between them. The CDR3 loop is CASSPSGGRKGGSSYNEQFF. CDR3 in DNA: TGTGCCAGCAGCCCCTCAGGAGGGCGAAAAGGTGGAAGCTCCTACAATGAGCAGTTCTTC.

The V call is TRBV3-1 (or the pseudogene TRBV3-2), the J call TRBJ2-3; D is undetermined. Between the trimmed V and J ends, which lost 2 bases and 3 bases, there was a span of 9 bases. CDR1 and CDR2 (germline): LGHDT, YNNKEL (reference sequence). The CDR3 totals 14 residues. Here the CDR3 reads CASSQTALTDTQYF. In nucleotides, the CDR3 is TGTGCCAGCAGCCAAACAGCGTTGACAGATACGCAGTATTTT.

The chain joins TRBV6-5 to TRBJ2-7, with D possibly being TRBD2 (6 bases). This CDR3 has 14 amino acids. The germline V gene has CDR1 MNHEY and CDR2 SVGAGI. Trimming stripped 7 bases from V and 2 bases from J, with 15 bases between. The CDR3 loop is CASTPFGGPYEQYF. The CDR3 DNA follows: TGTGCCAGCACACCTTTCGGGGGTCCCTACGAGCAGTACTTC.

This rearrangement joins TRBV12-3 or TRBV12-4 to TRBJ1-5; 10 nucleotides match TRBD1. The CDR3 spans 13 residues. V trimming: 6 bases; J trimming: 6 bases; junction bases outside the gene matches: 2. This chain's CDR3 is CASRGTGVQPQHF. The CDR3 DNA is TGTGCCAGCAGAGGGACAGGGGTTCAGCCCCAGCATTTT.

The chain carries TRBV9 and TRBJ1-4; D may be TRBD1 (5 bases). V dropped 2 bases and J dropped 7 bases, with 12 bases sitting between them. CDR3 length: 14 residues. Germline V CDR1 and CDR2: SGDLS, YYNGEE. CDR3 amino acids: CASSVGGMGEKLFF. The CDR3 DNA is TGTGCCAGCAGCGTTGGGGGGATGGGTGAAAAACTGTTTTTT.

This rearrangement joins TRBV7-9 to TRBJ2-2, with unresolved D. The V end was cut by 11 bases, the J end by 1 base, with 8 bases between. This CDR3 spans 12 amino acids. The V gene's germline CDR1 is SEHNR and CDR2 FQNEAQ (reference sequence). CDR3: CAGNKNTGELFF. CDR3 bases: TGTGCCGGCAACAAGAACACCGGGGAGCTGTTTTTT.

This clone appeared a few times. The chain carries TRBV19 and TRBJ1-5, with D unresolved. V lost 5 bases, J lost 7 bases, and 21 bases lay in between. CDR3 size: 16 residues. The germline V gene encodes CDR1 LNHDA and CDR2 SQIVND (reference sequence). CDR3 in DNA: TGTGCCAGTAGTCACGGCAGGCCTGACGTCGGACAGCCCCAGCATTTT. This sequence encodes CASSHGRPDVGQPQHF.

The V gene is TRBV14, the J gene TRBJ2-3; the D is unclear. In germline, CDR1 is SGHDN, CDR2 FVKESK. V lost 0 bases, J lost 1 base, and 20 bases lay in between. The CDR3 is 19 amino acids. CDR3 nucleotides: TGTGCCAGCAGCCAAGAGTTCTTTGGGCAGGATGGAGGCACAGATACGCAGTATTTT. Its protein product is CASSQEFFGQDGGTDTQYF. The full variable domain, its missing parts supplied by reference TRBV14 and TRBJ2-3, is EAGVTQFPSHSVIEKGQTVTLRCDPISGHDNLYWYRRVMGKEIKFLLHFVKESKQDESGMPNNRFLAERTGGTYSTLKVQPAELEDSGVYFCASSQEFFGQDGGTDTQYFGPGTRLTVL.

The rearrangement links TRBV11-3 to TRBJ2-2; D not resolved. The CDR3 runs 14 residues. Trimming left V 5 bases short and J 2 bases short, with 9 bases between. Looked up from germline, CDR1 is SGHNT and CDR2 is YENEEA. CDR3 amino acids: CASSPRLNTGELFF. In nucleotides, the CDR3 is TGTGCCAGCAGCCCGCGACTCAACACCGGGGAGCTGTTTTTT. Looking up the rest from reference TRBV11-3 and TRBJ2-2 gives the full variable domain: EAGVVQSPRYKIIEKKQPVAFWCNPISGHNTLYWYLQNLGQGPELLIRYENEEAVDDSQLPKDRFSAERLKGVDSTLKIQPAELGDSAVYLCASSPRLNTGELFFGEGSRLTVL.

Notes on this clone: Other nucleotide sequences from this sample produce the same CDR3. The V gene is TRBV28, the J gene TRBJ1-2, with D possibly being TRBD1 (5 bases). Germline CDR1 is MDHEN and CDR2 is SYDVKM. This CDR3 contains 12 residues. V dropped 2 bases and J dropped 5 bases, with 6 bases sitting between them. The chain's CDR3 is CASSLRGYGYTF. Here the CDR3 DNA reads TGTGCCAGCAGTTTACGGGGGTATGGCTACACCTTC.

This clone was seen just once. The chain is built from TRBV2 and TRBJ1-1, with 10 bases fitting TRBD1. This CDR3 region has 17 residues. V trimming: 2 bases; J trimming: 2 bases; junction bases outside the gene matches: 8. CDR1 and CDR2 (germline): SNHLY, FYNNEI. In DNA, the CDR3 is TGTGCCAGCAGTGAAAAAGGGACAGGGGACCCAAACACTGAAGCTTTCTTT. Translated, it gives CASSEKGTGDPNTEAFF.

The chain recombines TRBV9 with TRBJ2-1; the D is unclear. CDR1 is SGDLS and CDR2 is YYNGEE in the germline V gene. The CDR3 is made up of 13 amino acids. The V end lost 1 base, the J end lost 8 bases, and 10 bases lay between the germline ends. CDR3 nucleotides: TGTGCCAGCAGCGTATCAGTGTTGGATGAGCAGTTCTTC. This translates into CASSVSVLDEQFF.

The rearrangement uses TRBV2 and TRBJ1-5; D is undetermined. Per the germline V gene, CDR1 is SNHLY and CDR2 is FYNNEI. Trimming left V 4 bases short and J 4 bases short, with 8 bases between. This CDR3 is built from 13 residues. CDR3 coding DNA: TGTGCCAGCAGTGTGACCACGAATCAGCCCCAGCATTTT. Its translation: CASSVTTNQPQHF.

In its sample, this clone was seen once. V and J are TRBV11-2 and TRBJ1-3; tentatively, D is TRBD1 (5 bases). The CDR3 runs 17 residues. The germline V gene encodes CDR1 SGHAT and CDR2 FQNNGV. With 8 bases removed from V and 0 bases from J, the gap between germline ends came to 20 bases. The CDR3 nucleotides read TGTGCCAGCGGCTATTCGGGACGTACGCTCTCTGGAAACACCATATATTTT. It is translated as CASGYSGRTLSGNTIYF. The whole variable domain, filled in from reference TRBV11-2 and TRBJ1-3, reads EAGVAQSPRYKIIEKRQSVAFWCNPISGHATLYWYQQILGQGPKLLIQFQNNGVVDDSQLPKDRFSAERLKGVDSTLKIQPAKLEDSAVYLCASGYSGRTLSGNTIYFGEGSWLTVV.

The chain employs TRBV20-1 and TRBJ1-2; D remains unclear. V gave up 3 bases and J gave up 5 bases, with 4 bases separating them. Germline V gives CDR1 DFQATT, CDR2 SNEGSKA (reference sequence). There are 10 residues in the CDR3. CDR3 in amino acids: CSASKYGYTF. For the CDR3, the DNA is TGCAGTGCTAGCAAGTATGGCTACACCTTC.

This clone was seen only a few times. The chain combines TRBV19 with TRBJ1-6; 9 bases are shared with TRBD1. Per the germline V gene, CDR1 is LNHDA and CDR2 is SQIVND (reference sequence). V shed 8 bases and J 7 bases; nucleotides not matched to a gene: 6. The CDR3 sequence is 14 residues long. In DNA form, the CDR3 reads TGTGCCAGTCGAAAGGACAGGGGAAATTCACCCCTCCACTTT. As protein: CASRKDRGNSPLHF.